This TCR beta chain originates from a study of OX40 agonist ivuxolimab in advanced cancers. Profiled with immunoSEQ multiplex PCR; TCRdb holds only in-frame clones, not every one. The sample shows around 39,000 clones, roughly four fifths of them seen only once. The CDR3 has 12 amino acids. V was shortened by 0 bases and J by 4 bases, with 6 bases between the two germline ends. Germline V CDR1 and CDR2: GTSNPN, SVGIG (reference sequence). Sequenced here: CD4+ or CD8+ T cells sorted from blood, sampled in a trial of the OX40 agonist ivuxolimab. This rearrangement joins TRBV30 to TRBJ2-5, with D tentatively TRBD2 (6 bases). This TCR came from an adult with an advanced solid tumor such as melanoma, head and neck, liver or kidney cancer. The CDR3 here is CAWSVGRETQYF. The CDR3, as DNA: TGTGCCTGGAGTGTCGGGAGAGAGACCCAGTACTTC.